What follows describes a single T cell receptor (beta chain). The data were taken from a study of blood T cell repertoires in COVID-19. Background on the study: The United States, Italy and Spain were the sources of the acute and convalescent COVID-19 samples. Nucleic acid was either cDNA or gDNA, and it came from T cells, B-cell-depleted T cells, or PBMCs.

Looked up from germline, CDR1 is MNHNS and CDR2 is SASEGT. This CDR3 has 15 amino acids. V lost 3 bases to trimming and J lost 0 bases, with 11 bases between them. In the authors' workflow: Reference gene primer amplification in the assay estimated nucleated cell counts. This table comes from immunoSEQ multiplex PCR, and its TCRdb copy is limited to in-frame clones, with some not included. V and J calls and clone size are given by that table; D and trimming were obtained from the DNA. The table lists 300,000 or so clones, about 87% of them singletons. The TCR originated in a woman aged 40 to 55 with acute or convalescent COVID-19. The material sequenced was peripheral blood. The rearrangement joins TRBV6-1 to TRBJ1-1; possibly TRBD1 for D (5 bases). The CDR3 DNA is TGTGCCAGCAGTGATCAGGGTCGCGTGAACACTGAAGCTTTCTTT. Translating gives CASSDQGRVNTEAFF.